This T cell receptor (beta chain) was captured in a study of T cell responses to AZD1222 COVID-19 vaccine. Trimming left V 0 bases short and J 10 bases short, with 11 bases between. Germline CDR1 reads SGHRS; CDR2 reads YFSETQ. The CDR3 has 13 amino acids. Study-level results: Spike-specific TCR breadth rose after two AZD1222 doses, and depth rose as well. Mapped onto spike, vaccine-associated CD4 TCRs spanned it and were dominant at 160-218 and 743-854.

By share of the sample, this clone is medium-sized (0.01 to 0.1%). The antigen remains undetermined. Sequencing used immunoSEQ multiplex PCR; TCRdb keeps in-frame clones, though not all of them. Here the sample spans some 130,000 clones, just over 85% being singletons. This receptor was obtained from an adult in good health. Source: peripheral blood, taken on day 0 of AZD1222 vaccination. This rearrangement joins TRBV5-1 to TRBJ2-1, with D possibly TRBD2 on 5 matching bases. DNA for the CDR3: TGCGCCAGCAGCTTGGACCCAGGACTCGAGCAGTTCTTC. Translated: CASSLDPGLEQFF.